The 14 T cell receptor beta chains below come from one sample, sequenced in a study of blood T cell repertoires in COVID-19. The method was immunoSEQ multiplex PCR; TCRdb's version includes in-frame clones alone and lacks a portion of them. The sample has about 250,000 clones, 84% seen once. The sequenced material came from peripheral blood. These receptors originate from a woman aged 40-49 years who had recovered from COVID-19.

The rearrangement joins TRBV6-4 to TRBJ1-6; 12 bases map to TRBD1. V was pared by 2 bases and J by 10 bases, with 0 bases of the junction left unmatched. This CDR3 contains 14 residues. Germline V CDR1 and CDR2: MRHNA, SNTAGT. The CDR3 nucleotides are TGTGCCAGCAGTGACGGGACAGGGGGCTCACCCCTCCACTTT. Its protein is CASSDGTGGSPLHF.

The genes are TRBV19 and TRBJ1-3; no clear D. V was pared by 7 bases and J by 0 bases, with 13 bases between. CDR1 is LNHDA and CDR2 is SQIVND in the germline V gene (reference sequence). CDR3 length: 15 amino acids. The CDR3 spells CASNFHRSSGNTIYF. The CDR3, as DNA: TGTGCCAGTAATTTTCACAGAAGCTCTGGAAACACCATATATTTT.

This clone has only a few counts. This CDR3 reads CASSGTVASPLHF. The DNA of the CDR3 is TGTGCCAGCAGTGGGACAGTAGCATCACCCCTCCACTTT. The genes are TRBV28 and TRBJ1-6; 7 nucleotides align to TRBD1. The length of the CDR3 is 13 residues. The junction had 5 bases not matched to a gene; V was cut back by 5 bases and J by 10 bases. CDR1 is MDHEN, CDR2 SYDVKM, per germline.

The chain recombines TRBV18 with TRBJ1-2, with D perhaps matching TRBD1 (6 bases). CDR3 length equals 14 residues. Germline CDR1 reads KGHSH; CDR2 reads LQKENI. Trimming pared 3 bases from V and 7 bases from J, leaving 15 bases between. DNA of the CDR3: TGTGCCAGCTCACCCACAGCAGGGGAGTCTGGCTACACCTTC. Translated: CASSPTAGESGYTF. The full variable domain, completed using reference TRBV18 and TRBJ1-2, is NAGVMQNPRHLVRRRGQEARLRCSPMKGHSHVYWYRQLPEEGLKFMVYLQKENIIDESGMPKERFSAEFPKEGPSILRIQQVVRGDSAAYFCASSPTAGESGYTFGSGTRLTVV.

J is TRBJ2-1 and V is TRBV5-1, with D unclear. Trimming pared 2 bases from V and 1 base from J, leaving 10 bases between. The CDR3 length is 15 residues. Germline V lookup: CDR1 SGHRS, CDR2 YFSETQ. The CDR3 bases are TGCGCCAGCAGCTTAGCTAGAAATTCCTACAATGAGCAGTTCTTC. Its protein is CASSLARNSYNEQFF. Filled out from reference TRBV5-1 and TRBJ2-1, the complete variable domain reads KAGVTQTPRYLIKTRGQQVTLSCSPISGHRSVSWYQQTPGQGLQFLFEYFSETQRNKGNFPGRFSGRQFSNSRSEMNVSTLELGDSALYLCASSLARNSYNEQFFGPGTRLTVL.

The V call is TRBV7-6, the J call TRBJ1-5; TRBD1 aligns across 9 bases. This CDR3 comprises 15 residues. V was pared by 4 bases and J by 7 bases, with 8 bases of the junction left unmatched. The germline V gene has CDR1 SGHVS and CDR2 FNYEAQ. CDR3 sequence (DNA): TGTGCCAGCAGCTGGGGACAGGGACGAGGCCAGCCCCAGCATTTT. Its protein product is CASSWGQGRGQPQHF.

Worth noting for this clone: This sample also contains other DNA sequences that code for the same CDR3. CDR3: CASSLSQGGNQPQHF. The CDR3 DNA follows: TGTGCCAGCAGTTTATCACAGGGGGGCAATCAGCCCCAGCATTTT. This rearrangement joins TRBV28 to TRBJ1-5, with 8 bases aligning to TRBD1. V gave up 1 base and J gave up 2 bases; unmatched junction bases: 1. The CDR3 consists of 15 residues. Looked up from germline, CDR1 is MDHEN and CDR2 is SYDVKM. Full variable domain (outside the CDR3, taken from reference TRBV28 and TRBJ1-5): DVKVTQSSRYLVKRTGEKVFLECVQDMDHENMFWYRQDPGLGLRLIYFSYDVKMKEKGDIPEGYSVSREKKERFSLILESASTNQTSMYLCASSLSQGGNQPQHFGDGTRLSIL.

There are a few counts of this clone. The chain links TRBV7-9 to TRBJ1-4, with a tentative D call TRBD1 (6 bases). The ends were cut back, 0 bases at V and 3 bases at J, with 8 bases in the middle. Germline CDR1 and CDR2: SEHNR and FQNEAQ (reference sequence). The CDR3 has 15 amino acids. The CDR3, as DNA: TGTGCCAGCAGCTTAGCGTCAGGGGCTAATGAAAAACTGTTTTTT. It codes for CASSLASGANEKLFF.

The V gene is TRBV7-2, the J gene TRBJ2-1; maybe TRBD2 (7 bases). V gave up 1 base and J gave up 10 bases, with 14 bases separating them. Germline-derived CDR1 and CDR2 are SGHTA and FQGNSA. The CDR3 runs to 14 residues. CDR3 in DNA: TGTGCCAGCAGCTTAGTCGGGGGGCGTAGGGAGCAGTTCTTC. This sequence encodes CASSLVGGRREQFF.

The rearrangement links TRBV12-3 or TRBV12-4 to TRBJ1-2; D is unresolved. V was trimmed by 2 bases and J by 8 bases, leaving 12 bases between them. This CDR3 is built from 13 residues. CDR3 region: CASSLLAGWGYTF. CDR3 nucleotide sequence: TGTGCCAGCAGTTTATTGGCAGGCTGGGGCTACACCTTC.

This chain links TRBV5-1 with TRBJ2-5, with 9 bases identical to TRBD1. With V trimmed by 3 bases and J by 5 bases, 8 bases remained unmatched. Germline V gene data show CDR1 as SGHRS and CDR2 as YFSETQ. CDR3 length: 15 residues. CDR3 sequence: CASSWGQGTVETQYF. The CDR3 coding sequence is TGCGCCAGCAGCTGGGGACAGGGTACGGTGGAGACCCAGTACTTC. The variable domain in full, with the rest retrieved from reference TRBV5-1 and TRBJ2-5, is KAGVTQTPRYLIKTRGQQVTLSCSPISGHRSVSWYQQTPGQGLQFLFEYFSETQRNKGNFPGRFSGRQFSNSRSEMNVSTLELGDSALYLCASSWGQGTVETQYFGPGTRLLVL.

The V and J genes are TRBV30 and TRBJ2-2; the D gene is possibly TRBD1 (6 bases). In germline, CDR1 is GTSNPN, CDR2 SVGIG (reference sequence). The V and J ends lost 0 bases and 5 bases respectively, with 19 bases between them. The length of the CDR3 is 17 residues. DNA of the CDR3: TGTGCCTGGAGTGTACTGATGGGGGCTTGGCGTACCGGGGAGCTGTTTTTT. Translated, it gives CAWSVLMGAWRTGELFF.

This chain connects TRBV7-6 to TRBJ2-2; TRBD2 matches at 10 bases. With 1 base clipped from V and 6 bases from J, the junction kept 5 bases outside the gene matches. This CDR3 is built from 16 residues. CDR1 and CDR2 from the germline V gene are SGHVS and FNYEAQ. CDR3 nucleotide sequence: TGTGCCAGCAGCTTAGAATCAGCGGGGGGGCCCGGGGAGCTGTTTTTT. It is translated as CASSLESAGGPGELFF.

CDR3 in amino acids: CASSPAGDSPLHF. CDR3 in DNA: TGTGCCAGCTCACCAGCCGGAGATTCACCCCTCCACTTT. The V call is TRBV18, the J call TRBJ1-6; no definite D call. The CDR3 covers 13 residues. Germline V gene lookup returns CDR1 KGHSH and CDR2 LQKENI. V was cut by 2 bases and J by 8 bases, with 7 bases left in between.